This T cell receptor (beta chain) was recovered during a study of T cell responses to AZD1222 COVID-19 vaccine. This CDR3 contains 15 residues. After removal of 4 bases from V and 4 bases from J, the junction contained 7 bases not matched to a gene. Germline V CDR1 and CDR2: KGHSH, LQKENI. This clone was seen a handful of times. Its antigen is unidentified. The study, taken as a whole, reports: Seropositivity was recorded at baseline in only 6 or 7 AZD1222 recipients.

The protocol was immunoSEQ multiplex PCR, while the TCRdb copy is restricted to in-frame clones and leaves out a portion. The sample gives some 150,000 clones, over 75% of which show up once; about 4.5% is in the top ten. The source material was peripheral blood, sampled 28 days after the second AZD1222 dose. The TCR was taken from an adult who received the AZD1222 COVID-19 vaccine. The V call is TRBV18, the J call TRBJ1-2; 9 nucleotides line up with TRBD1. DNA of the CDR3: TGTGCCAGCTCACAGACGGGACAGGGACGCTATGGCTACACCTTC. Residues: CASSQTGQGRYGYTF.